The 3 T cell receptor beta chains in this list originate from one sample, sequenced in a study of CD8 T cells in Susac syndrome (dated by TCRdb to the late 2010s). Library method: the immunoSEQ multiplex PCR assay. RNA was extracted using the RNeasy kit, and about 0.45 to 1 ug of the RNA was reverse transcribed with random hexamers. TCRdb reprocessed the public reads (quality trimming at Q25 with fastp, clone calling with MiXCR) and kept in-frame beta chains. Rows merge per CDR3 protein into single entries with the most common DNA and genes. Present in this sample are more than 150,000 distinct CDR3 sequences, roughly 96% of which were seen just once. In total, the top ten clones hold roughly 0.15% of the sample. The sequenced material came from CD4+ T cells from PBMCs. The receptors shown here come from a human donor with Susac syndrome.

This rearrangement joins TRBV25-1 to TRBJ2-7; D not certain. The V end lost 6 bases, the J end lost 3 bases, and 3 bases lay between the germline ends. CDR1 and CDR2 (germline): MGHDK, SYGVNS. CDR3 length equals 10 residues. In nucleotides, the CDR3 is TGTGCCAGCAGACACTACGAGCAGTACTTC. Translation: CASRHYEQYF.

The gene calls are TRBV7-9 and TRBJ2-5; D is uncertain. CDR1 and CDR2 from the germline V gene are SEHNR and FQNEAQ (reference sequence). The V and J ends lost 0 bases and 1 base respectively, with 6 bases between them. CDR3 length: 14 residues. The CDR3 region is CASSLASLQETQYF. Written as DNA, the CDR3 is TGTGCCAGCAGCTTAGCCAGTCTCCAAGAGACCCAGTACTTC.

In the case of this clonotype: The junction does not match germline at one end; this may be a read error. The chain recombines TRBV29-1 with TRBJ2-3, with D perhaps given as TRBD1 or TRBD2 (6 bases each). CDR3 length equals 13 residues. Germline V gene sequence: CDR1 SQVTM, CDR2 ANQGSEA. The DNA for the CDR3 is TGCAGCGTCGAAGGGGGGACCACAGATACGCAGTATTTT. Encoded protein: CSVEGGTTDTQYF.